Following are 10 T cell receptor beta chains from one sample sequenced in a study of OX40 agonist ivuxolimab in advanced cancers. This table comes from immunoSEQ multiplex PCR, and its TCRdb copy is limited to in-frame clones, with some not included. The sample lists about 61,000 clones; about 88% were seen once. The sample here was CD4+ or CD8+ T cells sorted from blood, taken in a trial of the OX40 agonist ivuxolimab. All receptors come from an adult with an advanced solid tumor such as melanoma, head and neck, liver or kidney cancer.

The chain couples TRBV6-5 to TRBJ2-3; D tentatively reads TRBD1 or TRBD2 (6 bases each). CDR3 length: 14 amino acids. V was shortened by 10 bases and J by 0 bases, with 14 bases between the two germline ends. Per the germline V gene, CDR1 is MNHEY and CDR2 is SVGAGI. The CDR3 loop reads CAIRKGGSTDTQYF. DNA for the CDR3: TGTGCCATCCGAAAAGGGGGGAGCACAGATACGCAGTATTTT.

This sequence joins TRBV11-2 and TRBJ2-1; 10 bases are a match to TRBD2. With V trimmed by 5 bases and J by 7 bases, 8 bases remained unmatched. The germline V gene encodes CDR1 SGHAT and CDR2 FQNNGV. The CDR3 covers 15 residues. The CDR3 sequence: CASSPPAGGQNEQFF. In DNA, the CDR3 is TGTGCCAGCAGCCCCCCAGCGGGGGGGCAGAATGAGCAGTTCTTC. The full variable domain, rest sourced from reference TRBV11-2 and TRBJ2-1, is EAGVAQSPRYKIIEKRQSVAFWCNPISGHATLYWYQQILGQGPKLLIQFQNNGVVDDSQLPKDRFSAERLKGVDSTLKIQPAKLEDSAVYLCASSPPAGGQNEQFFGPGTRLTVL.

This clone was counted only a few times. The genes are TRBV2 and TRBJ2-4; TRBD1 aligns across 10 bases. This CDR3 spans 12 amino acids. J was trimmed by 16 bases and V by 1 base; bases with no gene match: 4. Germline-derived CDR1 and CDR2 are SNHLY and FYNNEI. The CDR3 nucleotides read TGTGCCAGCAGTGAAGTAGGGACAGGGGTCTACTTC. This translates into CASSEVGTGVYF.

V usage is TRBV2 and J usage is TRBJ2-5, with TRBD1 as a possible D gene (6 bases). V was clipped by 8 bases and J by 4 bases, with 17 bases between them. Germline V gene data show CDR1 as SNHLY and CDR2 as FYNNEI. The CDR3 is made up of 14 amino acids. This CDR3 is CASLTGWGSETQYF. The DNA for the CDR3 is TGTGCCAGCCTTACAGGGTGGGGGTCAGAGACCCAGTACTTC.

The CDR3 loop reads CASRPASPYNEQFF. The CDR3 DNA is TGTGCGTCCCGACCGGCCTCCCCCTACAATGAGCAGTTCTTC. The chain couples TRBV27 to TRBJ2-1, with unresolved D. The CDR3 loop spans 14 amino acids. Germline values: CDR1 MNHEY, CDR2 SMNVEV (reference sequence).

This clone was seen a single time. The chain employs TRBV4-1 and TRBJ1-2; 8 nucleotides agree with TRBD1. The CDR3 covers 15 residues. CDR1 MGHRA and CDR2 YSYEKL come from the germline V gene. The junction had 8 bases not matched to a gene; V was cut back by 4 bases and J by 4 bases. The DNA for the CDR3 is TGCGCCAGCAGCCGGTCCGGACAGGGCCTCTATGGCTACACCTTC. Protein: CASSRSGQGLYGYTF.

The chain recombines TRBV19 with TRBJ1-1, with TRBD1 identical over 9 bases. J lost 4 bases, V lost 3 bases, and 6 bases had no gene match. Germline CDR1 reads LNHDA; CDR2 reads SQIVND (reference sequence). The length of the CDR3 is 15 residues. CDR3 sequence: CASSIGTGTSTEAFF. DNA of the CDR3: TGTGCCAGTAGTATCGGGACAGGGACGAGCACTGAAGCTTTCTTT.

This chain joins TRBV27 and TRBJ1-3; no reliable D call. The CDR3 spans 14 residues. The germline CDR1 and CDR2 sequences are MNHEY and SMNVEV (reference sequence). V lost 6 bases to trimming and J lost 1 base, with 10 bases between them. CDR3 DNA: TGTGCCAGCAGCAAAACGGGGTCTGGAAACACCATATATTTT. Amino acid sequence: CASSKTGSGNTIYF.

The CDR3 sequence is CASNKRGNVLTF. CDR3 nucleotides: TGTGCCAGCAACAAGCGGGGCAACGTCCTGACTTTC. V usage is TRBV6-5 and J usage is TRBJ2-6, with 7 bases identical to TRBD2. Germline CDR1 and CDR2: MNHEY and SVGAGI. Losses at the gene ends were 7 bases for V and 9 bases for J; bases not matched to a gene: 3. The CDR3 is made up of 12 amino acids.

V is TRBV27 and J is TRBJ2-2; no reliable D call. The CDR3 is 12 residues long. V was trimmed by 3 bases and J by 2 bases, leaving 1 base between them. Germline-derived CDR1 and CDR2 are MNHEY and SMNVEV (reference sequence). Written as DNA, the CDR3 is TGTGCCAGCAGTTTTAACACCGGGGAGCTGTTTTTT. It codes for CASSFNTGELFF.